These 23 T cell receptor beta chains were all obtained from the same sample, sequenced in a study of blood T cell repertoires in COVID-19. Sequencing was performed with immunoSEQ multiplex PCR; in TCRdb, only in-frame clones are kept and a portion is missing. This table has over 120,000 clones, 86% appearing once. The source material was PBMCs or T cells enriched from blood (not recorded which). The receptor source for this set is a man aged 50 to 59 who had recovered from COVID-19.

The chain carries TRBV5-1 and TRBJ1-3, with 7 bases that match TRBD1. The CDR3 is 14 amino acids. The ends lost 3 bases at V and 4 bases at J; junction bases unmatched: 4. Germline lookup yields CDR1 SGHRS and CDR2 YFSETQ. CDR3 nucleotides: TGCGCCAGCAGCTCGGAGGGGGCAGGAAACACCATATATTTT. This translates into CASSSEGAGNTIYF.

This sequence joins TRBV19 and TRBJ2-1; 9 bases agree with TRBD2. Per the germline V gene, CDR1 is LNHDA and CDR2 is SQIVND (reference sequence). The CDR3 totals 14 residues. V trimming: 6 bases; J trimming: 3 bases; junction bases outside the gene matches: 3. The CDR3 region is CASRVAGVYNEQFF. As DNA, the CDR3 is TGTGCCAGTAGGGTAGCGGGGGTCTACAATGAGCAGTTCTTC. The full variable domain, completed using reference TRBV19 and TRBJ2-1, is DGGITQSPKYLFRKEGQNVTLSCEQNLNHDAMYWYRQDPGQGLRLIYYSQIVNDFQKGDIAEGYSVSREKKESFPLTVTSAQKNPTAFYLCASRVAGVYNEQFFGPGTRLTVL.

This chain links TRBV28 with TRBJ2-1; D not resolved. The CDR3 consists of 12 residues. V lost 7 bases to trimming and J lost 6 bases, with 10 bases between them. Looked up from germline, CDR1 is MDHEN and CDR2 is SYDVKM. In DNA, the CDR3 is TGTGCCAGCACCCTCCCGGGCAATGAGCAGTTCTTC. The encoded protein is CASTLPGNEQFF.

The chain is built from TRBV7-9 and TRBJ1-1; no firm D call. Looked up from germline, CDR1 is SEHNR and CDR2 is FQNEAQ (reference sequence). Trimming cost V 3 bases and J 8 bases, with 7 bases left between them. The CDR3 is 11 residues long. CDR3 sequence: CASSLGGEAFF. CDR3 nucleotides: TGTGCCAGCAGCTTGGGCGGGGAAGCTTTCTTT.

The chain recombines TRBV7-6 with TRBJ1-5, with D maybe TRBD1 (5 bases). The V and J ends lost 3 bases and 1 base respectively, with 10 bases between them. Germline values: CDR1 SGHVS, CDR2 FNYEAQ. CDR3 length: 15 amino acids. This chain's CDR3 is CASSLGAGSNQPQHF. The CDR3 region has the DNA TGTGCCAGCAGCTTGGGTGCAGGGAGCAATCAGCCCCAGCATTTT. Complete variable domain (other parts from reference TRBV7-6 and TRBJ1-5): GAGVSQSPRYKVTKRGQDVALRCDPISGHVSLYWYRQALGQGPEFLTYFNYEAQQDKSGLPNDRFSAERPEGSISTLTIQRTEQRDSAMYRCASSLGAGSNQPQHFGDGTRLSIL.

The chain uses TRBV4-3 and TRBJ2-5; 11 positions match TRBD2. This CDR3 is 18 amino acids long. The junction had 13 bases not matched to a gene; V was cut back by 4 bases and J by 3 bases. Per the germline V gene, CDR1 is LGHNA and CDR2 is YSLEER. This CDR3 reads CASSPGRSSGGAEETQYF. DNA of the CDR3: TGCGCCAGCAGCCCCGGGAGGAGTAGCGGGGGGGCCGAAGAGACCCAGTACTTC.

The chain uses TRBV24-1 and TRBJ2-3, with 9 bases identical to TRBD2. Germline loops: CDR1 KGHDR, CDR2 SFDVKD. The V gene end was trimmed by 4 bases and the J gene end by 1 base; junction bases not matched to a gene: 5. The CDR3 spans 16 residues. CDR3 loop: CATSDPIAGGTDTQYF. CDR3 sequence (DNA): TGTGCCACCAGTGACCCAATAGCGGGAGGCACAGATACGCAGTATTTT.

The CDR3 DNA is TGTGCCAGCAGCGGATTGGGGAGAGCAGATACGCAGTATTTT. This codes for CASSGLGRADTQYF. The V call is TRBV5-6, the J call TRBJ2-3; maybe TRBD2 (5 bases). V shed 4 bases and J shed 4 bases, with 13 bases lying between them. Germline CDR1 is SGHDT and CDR2 is YYEEEE. The CDR3 contains 14 residues.

The chain is built from TRBV28 and TRBJ2-1; unclear D gene. Germline CDR1 reads MDHEN; CDR2 reads SYDVKM. Trimming pared 1 base from V and 9 bases from J, leaving 7 bases between. CDR3 length: 12 residues. CDR3 loop: CASSLFLREQFF. In nucleotides, the CDR3 is TGTGCCAGCAGTTTATTCCTCCGTGAGCAGTTCTTC.

The chain employs TRBV5-4 and TRBJ2-1, with 11 bases fitting TRBD1. The CDR3 covers 14 residues. Germline lookup yields CDR1 SGHNT and CDR2 YYREEE (reference sequence). V lost 5 bases, J lost 7 bases, and 5 bases stayed unmatched. This chain's CDR3 is CASRPGQGGNEQFF. CDR3 coding DNA: TGTGCCAGCAGGCCGGGACAGGGGGGGAATGAGCAGTTCTTC.

The J gene is TRBJ2-6, the V gene TRBV19; the D gene is possibly TRBD1 (6 bases). Germline CDR1 and CDR2: LNHDA and SQIVND (reference sequence). This CDR3 has 15 residues. V gave up 5 bases and J gave up 2 bases, with 10 bases separating them. The CDR3 protein is CASSDHRAGANVLTF. The CDR3 DNA is TGTGCCAGTAGTGACCACAGGGCTGGGGCCAACGTCCTGACTTTC.

This clone appeared once. This rearrangement joins TRBV12-3 or TRBV12-4 to TRBJ1-2; D is undetermined. With 2 bases removed from V and 3 bases from J, the gap between germline ends came to 7 bases. CDR3 size: 13 residues. CDR3 protein: CASSLSLHYGYTF. As DNA, the CDR3 is TGTGCCAGCAGTTTATCCCTCCACTATGGCTACACCTTC.

The chain links TRBV7-9 to TRBJ1-2; possible D gene TRBD1, 6 bases. The germline CDR1 and CDR2 sequences are SEHNR and FQNEAQ (reference sequence). The ends were cut back, 5 bases at V and 8 bases at J, with 21 bases in the middle. This CDR3 has 15 residues. The CDR3 reads CASSREGQGFRGYTF. The CDR3 DNA reads as TGTGCCAGCAGCCGTGAGGGGCAGGGGTTCCGGGGCTACACCTTC. Variable domain in full (rest from reference TRBV7-9 and TRBJ1-2): DTGVSQNPRHKITKRGQNVTFRCDPISEHNRLYWYRQTLGQGPEFLTYFQNEAQLEKSRLLSDRFSAERPKGSFSTLEIQRTEQGDSAMYLCASSREGQGFRGYTFGSGTRLTVV.

The genes are TRBV6-2 or TRBV6-3 and TRBJ2-5; 8 bases agree with TRBD2. J gave up 2 bases and V 5 bases, and 4 bases lay outside the gene matches. The CDR3 has 14 residues. Germline V gene data show CDR1 as MNHEY and CDR2 as SVGEGT. This CDR3 reads CASSRTSPQETQYF. DNA of the CDR3: TGTGCCAGCAGTAGGACTAGCCCACAAGAGACCCAGTACTTC.

V gene TRBV19 combines with J gene TRBJ1-1; 9 positions agree with TRBD1. The CDR3 spans 13 residues. V dropped 8 bases and J dropped 7; count of bases not matched to a gene: 8. Germline loops: CDR1 LNHDA, CDR2 SQIVND (reference sequence). The chain's CDR3 is CASRGGQGHEAFF. CDR3 DNA: TGTGCCAGTCGGGGGGGACAGGGCCATGAAGCTTTCTTT.

The chain joins TRBV5-1 to TRBJ2-1, with D possibly being TRBD2 (5 bases). V was pared by 0 bases and J by 0 bases, with 13 bases between. CDR1 is SGHRS and CDR2 is YFSETQ in the germline V gene. This CDR3 is built from 17 residues. CDR3 nucleotides: TGCGCCAGCAGCTTGGCGCTAGCCCTTAGCTCCTACAATGAGCAGTTCTTC. Encoded protein: CASSLALALSSYNEQFF.

The J gene is TRBJ1-3, the V gene TRBV6-5, with D possibly being TRBD1 (6 bases). The V gene's germline CDR1 is MNHEY and CDR2 SVGAGI. This CDR3 has 14 amino acids. Trimming took 5 bases from V and 9 from J, leaving 17 bases between them. The CDR3 protein is CASSTGWDWITIYF. As DNA, the CDR3 is TGTGCCAGCAGTACAGGGTGGGATTGGATCACCATATATTTT.

The chain uses TRBV6-2 or TRBV6-3 and TRBJ1-4; D might be TRBD1 (6 bases). V was pared by 0 bases and J by 3 bases, with 11 bases between. This CDR3 is built from 16 residues. The germline CDR1 and CDR2 sequences are MNHEY and SVGEGT. The CDR3 region has the DNA TGTGCCAGCAGTTACTCGGTGGACAGCGCTAATGAAAAACTGTTTTTT. This sequence encodes CASSYSVDSANEKLFF.

The chain combines TRBV30 with TRBJ1-6; 8 bases line up with TRBD1. Trimming at V came to 2 bases and at J to 9 bases, leaving 6 bases not matched to a gene. This CDR3 is 14 amino acids long. The V gene's germline CDR1 is GTSNPN and CDR2 SVGIG (reference sequence). The CDR3 loop is CAWSNTGGFSPLHF. CDR3 DNA sequence: TGTGCCTGGAGTAACACAGGGGGGTTTTCACCCCTCCACTTT.

This sequence joins TRBV5-1 and TRBJ2-3; TRBD1 matches at 8 bases. The J segment lost 6 bases and the V segment lost 2 bases, leaving 11 bases of the junction unmatched. Looked up from germline, CDR1 is SGHRS and CDR2 is YFSETQ. The CDR3 has 16 amino acids. CDR3 coding DNA: TGCGCCAGCAGCTTTTACCGGACAGGGACGGGTGATACGCAGTATTTT. Its protein product is CASSFYRTGTGDTQYF.

V usage is TRBV5-4 and J usage is TRBJ2-5; D may be TRBD1 (6 bases). The CDR3 runs to 13 residues. The V gene's germline CDR1 is SGHNT and CDR2 YYREEE (reference sequence). V was cut by 6 bases and J by 2 bases, with 11 bases left in between. CDR3 sequence reads: CASKRTVQETQYF. The CDR3 bases are TGTGCCAGCAAGAGGACAGTGCAAGAGACCCAGTACTTC.

This rearrangement joins TRBV3-1 (or the pseudogene TRBV3-2) to TRBJ1-2; TRBD1 agrees at 12 bases. CDR1 and CDR2 (germline): LGHDT, YNNKEL (reference sequence). This CDR3 spans 14 amino acids. V lost 7 bases to trimming and J lost 6 bases; unmatched junction nucleotides: 6. The CDR3 nucleotides read TGTGCCAGCAACGGGGACAGGGGGCAGGATGGCTACACCTTC. Its translation: CASNGDRGQDGYTF.

The rearrangement joins TRBV6-2 or TRBV6-3 to TRBJ1-2; D is ambiguous. CDR3 length: 15 residues. CDR1 and CDR2 (germline): MNHEY, SVGEGT. V was cut by 0 bases and J by 5 bases, with 13 bases left in between. The CDR3: CASSYSRRMGYGYTF. In nucleotides, the CDR3 is TGTGCCAGCAGTTACTCACGGAGGATGGGGTATGGCTACACCTTC.